Listed here are 17 T cell receptor beta chains from one sample, sequenced in a study of early T cells in non-severe SARS-CoV-2 infection. TCRdb re-analysed the 5' RACE reads in MiXCR, keeping a single row per CDR3 protein. The sample yields roughly 70,000 distinct CDR3 sequences, about 17% seen once. The input for sequencing was whole blood, taken at baseline. These receptors were taken from an adult who was a healthcare worker with PCR-confirmed SARS-CoV-2 infection or an uninfected control (not recorded which).

This clonotype was seen ten or more times. The chain has TRBV5-6 and TRBJ2-7; TRBD1 aligns across 8 bases. The CDR3 loop spans 14 amino acids. V trimming: 4 bases; J trimming: 5 bases; junction bases outside the gene matches: 8. In germline, CDR1 is SGHDT, CDR2 YYEEEE. The CDR3 spells CASSTTGQVDEQYF. CDR3 nucleotide sequence: TGTGCCAGCAGCACCACGGGACAGGTCGACGAGCAGTACTTC.

For the CDR3, the DNA is TGTGCCAGCAGCCAAGTGGAAAACACCATATATTTT. Protein product: CASSQVENTIYF. V usage is TRBV3-1 and J usage is TRBJ1-3; D is undetermined. The length of the CDR3 is 12 residues. V was shortened by 1 base and J by 6 bases, with 4 bases between the two germline ends. Germline CDR1 and CDR2: LGHDT and YNNKEL (reference sequence).

The gene calls are TRBV4-3 and TRBJ2-2; D is unclear. Trimming pared 1 base from V and 7 bases from J, leaving 4 bases between. CDR1 LGHNA and CDR2 YSLEER come from the germline V gene. This CDR3 comprises 12 residues. In DNA form, the CDR3 reads TGCGCCAGCAGCCAAGTTTTCGGGGAGCTGTTTTTT. Its protein is CASSQVFGELFF.

This rearrangement joins TRBV29-1 to TRBJ1-1; 7 positions match TRBD1. V dropped 4 bases and J dropped 4; count of bases not matched to a gene: 3. The CDR3 runs to 12 residues. The germline CDR1 and CDR2 sequences are SQVTM and ANQGSEA. CDR3 sequence: CSVGQGGTEAFF. The DNA of the CDR3 is TGCAGCGTTGGCCAGGGGGGCACTGAAGCTTTCTTT.

This chain uses TRBV7-8 with TRBJ2-1, with no clear D. Germline CDR1 reads SGHVS; CDR2 reads FQNEAQ. V was cut by 0 bases and J by 0 bases, with 6 bases left in between. The CDR3 covers 15 residues. CDR3 nucleotide sequence: TGTGCCAGCAGCTTAGCAAAGGGCTCCTACAATGAGCAGTTCTTC. It specifies CASSLAKGSYNEQFF.

V and J are TRBV11-2 and TRBJ2-1, with 14 bases lining up with TRBD2. Germline trimming cut 6 bases from V and 10 bases from J; bases unmatched to any gene: 8. Germline CDR1 and CDR2: SGHAT and FQNNGV. The CDR3 consists of 15 residues. CDR3 coding DNA: TGTGCCAGCAGTCTGGGACTAGCGGGAGTTGGCGAGCAGTTCTTC. Translation gives CASSLGLAGVGEQFF.

The chain recombines TRBV7-2 with TRBJ1-5; TRBD1 aligns across 7 bases. The CDR3 length is 14 residues. The trim removed 4 bases at V and 2 bases at J, leaving 2 bases unmatched. Per the germline V gene, CDR1 is SGHTA and CDR2 is FQGNSA. CDR3 residues: CASSSTGGNQPQHF. CDR3 DNA sequence: TGTGCCAGCAGCTCTACAGGGGGCAATCAGCCCCAGCATTTT.

The chain links TRBV28 to TRBJ1-5; 12 nucleotides agree with TRBD1. This CDR3 region has 15 residues. The V and J ends lost 5 bases and 6 bases, in that order; junction bases with no gene match: 5. Germline CDR1 MDHEN, CDR2 SYDVKM. DNA of the CDR3: TGTGCCAGCAGTCCGGGACAGGGGGCCATTCAGCCCCAGCATTTT. It encodes CASSPGQGAIQPQHF.

This clonotype was found many times. The chain's CDR3 is CASSLGWSYEQYF. DNA for the CDR3: TGCGCCAGCAGCTTGGGGTGGTCCTACGAGCAGTACTTC. V usage is TRBV5-1 and J usage is TRBJ2-7; no reliable D call. CDR3 length: 13 residues. The V end was cut by 0 bases, the J end by 1 base, with 5 bases between. From germline, CDR1 is SGHRS and CDR2 YFSETQ.

Many counts were recorded for this clonotype. The J gene is TRBJ2-1, the V gene TRBV12-3 or TRBV12-4; D might be TRBD1 or TRBD2, each matching 5 bases. Trimming left V 6 bases short and J 6 bases short, with 15 bases between. This CDR3 contains 14 residues. CDR3 sequence: CASSAGTPANEQFF. The CDR3 bases are TGTGCCAGCAGCGCCGGGACCCCGGCCAATGAGCAGTTCTTC.

This clonotype was seen a few times. The rearrangement links TRBV18 to TRBJ1-4, with TRBD1 as a possible D gene (6 bases). Germline lookup yields CDR1 KGHSH and CDR2 LQKENI. The V and J ends lost 2 bases and 4 bases respectively, with 23 bases between them. There are 19 residues in the CDR3. This chain's CDR3 is CASSPNTGAIISVNEKLFF. The CDR3 DNA reads as TGTGCCAGCTCACCAAACACGGGGGCCATTATCTCGGTTAATGAAAAACTGTTTTTT.

This clonotype was counted only a few times. V and J are TRBV2 and TRBJ2-1; 10 bases line up with TRBD2. Trimming cost V 2 bases and J 6 bases; bases outside gene matches: 7. Germline V lookup: CDR1 SNHLY, CDR2 FYNNEI. This CDR3 region has 16 residues. The CDR3 DNA is TGTGCCAGCAGTGAATTCGGGACTAGCGTCGGCAATGAGCAGTTCTTC. Protein sequence: CASSEFGTSVGNEQFF.

This clonotype appeared a single time. The chain is built from TRBV7-9 and TRBJ2-3; weak D call: TRBD1 (6 bases). The V and J ends lost 0 bases and 2 bases respectively, with 9 bases between them. Per the germline V gene, CDR1 is SEHNR and CDR2 is FQNEAQ (reference sequence). This CDR3 contains 15 residues. The CDR3 region is CASSLAGTYTDTQYF. CDR3 DNA: TGTGCCAGCAGCTTAGCGGGGACATACACAGATACGCAGTATTTT.

This chain connects TRBV9 to TRBJ2-3, with 7 bases aligning to TRBD2. CDR3 length equals 17 residues. V lost 4 bases, J lost 0 bases, and 11 bases stayed unmatched. CDR1 is SGDLS, CDR2 YYNGEE, per germline. This CDR3 is CASSLRLSAGSTDTQYF. The CDR3 DNA is TGTGCCAGCAGCCTCCGACTCTCAGCGGGGAGCACAGATACGCAGTATTTT. The whole variable domain, filled in from reference TRBV9 and TRBJ2-3, reads DSGVTQTPKHLITATGQRVTLRCSPRSGDLSVYWYQQSLDQGLQFLIQYYNGEERAKGNILERFSAQQFPDLHSELNLSSLELGDSALYFCASSLRLSAGSTDTQYFGPGTRLTVL.

By share, this clonotype counts as medium-sized (0.01 to 0.1%). This chain uses TRBV14 with TRBJ2-2, with a tentative D call TRBD2 (5 bases). This CDR3 has 13 amino acids. Germline CDR1 and CDR2: SGHDN and FVKESK. V gave up 6 bases and J gave up 5 bases, with 10 bases separating them. CDR3 DNA sequence: TGTGCCAGCAGGGATGGACTTACCGGGGAGCTGTTTTTT. Translating it yields CASRDGLTGELFF.

The table lists this clonotype with many counts. V is TRBV20-1 and J is TRBJ1-2; unclear D gene. Trimming removed 2 bases at V and 8 bases at J, with 6 bases between. Per germline, CDR1 DFQATT and CDR2 SNEGSKA (reference sequence). The CDR3 sequence is 10 residues long. The DNA for the CDR3 is TGCAGTGCTAGAATTGTCGGCTACACCTTC. This translates into CSARIVGYTF.

The chain joins TRBV27 to TRBJ1-3; D uncertain. V was clipped by 3 bases and J by 2 bases, with 8 bases between them. Germline loops: CDR1 MNHEY, CDR2 SMNVEV (reference sequence). This CDR3 is 14 amino acids long. The CDR3 spells CASSLLGTGNTIYF. CDR3 in DNA: TGTGCCAGCAGTTTGTTAGGGACTGGAAACACCATATATTTT.